What follows are 3 T cell receptor beta chains derived from one specimen sequenced in a study of Graves' ophthalmopathy and Graves' hyperthyroidism. Amplified TCR beta CDR3 regions were obtained using RNA transcripts as template. A first-round RT-PCR used HTBI primers, followed by a second-round multiplex PCR. TCRdb recomputed calls from the multiplex PCR reads with MiXCR, one row per CDR3 protein. Of 1 million to 1.3 million distinct CDR3 sequences detected, 35% to 40% appear once; the ten largest clones hold 11%. Specimen: peripheral blood or thyroid tissue (not recorded which). The receptor source for this set is an adult man with Graves' hyperthyroidism.

This clonotype was counted many times. The chain uses TRBV9 and TRBJ1-4; the D is unclear. In germline, CDR1 is SGDLS, CDR2 YYNGEE. The CDR3 runs 15 residues. V shed 0 bases and J shed 7 bases, with 13 bases lying between them. CDR3 coding DNA: TGTGCCAGCAGCGTAGATGTGAAGAGGAGTGAAAAACTGTTTTTT. It codes for CASSVDVKRSEKLFF.

V usage is TRBV7-9 and J usage is TRBJ1-3; 8 bases fit TRBD1. V shed 4 bases, J shed 7 bases, and the junction held 3 bases outside the gene matches. Germline CDR1 SEHNR, CDR2 FQNEAQ (reference sequence). CDR3 length: 13 residues. The DNA of the CDR3 is TGTGCCAGCAGCTCCTGGACAGGGAACACCATATATTTT. Protein product: CASSSWTGNTIYF.

In its sample, this clonotype was seen many times. V and J are TRBV10-3 and TRBJ2-2, with 7 bases matching TRBD2. There are 15 residues in the CDR3. V lost 8 bases and J lost 0; bases outside the gene matches: 6. Germline V gene lookup returns CDR1 ENHRY and CDR2 SYGVKD. CDR3 amino acids: CAIGRAAANTGELFF. CDR3 nucleotide sequence: TGTGCCATCGGGAGGGCAGCGGCGAACACCGGGGAGCTGTTTTTT.